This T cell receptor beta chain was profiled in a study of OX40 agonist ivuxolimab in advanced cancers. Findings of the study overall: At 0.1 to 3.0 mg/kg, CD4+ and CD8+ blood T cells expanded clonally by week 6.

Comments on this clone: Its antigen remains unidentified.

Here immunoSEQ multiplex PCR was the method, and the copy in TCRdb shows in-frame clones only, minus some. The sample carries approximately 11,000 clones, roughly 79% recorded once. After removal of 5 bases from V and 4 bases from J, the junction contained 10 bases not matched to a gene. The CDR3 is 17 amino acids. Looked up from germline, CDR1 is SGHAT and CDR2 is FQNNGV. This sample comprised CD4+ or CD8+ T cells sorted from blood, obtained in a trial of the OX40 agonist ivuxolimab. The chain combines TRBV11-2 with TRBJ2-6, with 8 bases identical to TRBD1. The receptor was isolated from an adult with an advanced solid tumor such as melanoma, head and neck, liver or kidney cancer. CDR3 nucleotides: TGTGCCAGCAGCAGGGACAGGCTAACTCTAGGGGCCAACGTCCTGACTTTC. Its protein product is CASSRDRLTLGANVLTF.